A single TCR beta chain is shown here with its context. Clones were read by immunoSEQ multiplex PCR, and TCRdb kept only the in-frame ones, dropping some. The sample has 150,000 to 200,000 clones, about 86% seen once; the top ten hold about 10%. It was during active infection that Seattle patients were enrolled and then longitudinally followed. The CDR3 runs to 15 residues. Trimming pared 0 bases from V and 2 bases from J, leaving 11 bases between. CDR1 and CDR2 from the germline V gene are LGHDT and YNNKEL (reference sequence). The data are from a study of blood T cell repertoires in COVID-19. Specimen: peripheral blood. This sequence was found in a woman aged 60-75 years with COVID-19, enrolled during active disease. The genes are TRBV3-1 (or the pseudogene TRBV3-2) and TRBJ2-7; D is perhaps TRBD2 (6 bases). As DNA, the CDR3 is TGTGCCAGCAGCCAAGATCGGGGGATTCCCTACGAGCAGTACTTC. Translated: CASSQDRGIPYEQYF.